The source of this T cell receptor beta chain is a study of OX40 agonist ivuxolimab in advanced cancers. The CDR3 is made up of 16 amino acids. V lost 4 bases to trimming and J lost 4 bases, with 17 bases between them. Germline CDR1 is SGHRS and CDR2 is YFSETQ. Sequenced by immunoSEQ multiplex PCR; TCRdb stores in-frame clones only, minus some. The sample lists fewer than 70,000 clones; over 85% were seen once. The receptor was derived from an adult with an advanced solid tumor such as melanoma, head and neck, liver or kidney cancer. J is TRBJ2-2 and V is TRBV5-1; D is undetermined. The material sequenced was CD4+ or CD8+ T cells sorted from blood, taken in a trial of the OX40 agonist ivuxolimab. CDR3 region: CASSPVPGRFTGELFF. The CDR3 nucleotides are TGCGCCAGCAGCCCGGTCCCCGGTCGTTTCACCGGGGAGCTGTTTTTT.